These 17 T cell receptor beta chains were sequenced from one sample in a study of T cells in tumors after PD-1 blockade (dated by TCRdb to about 2019). The library was produced with the immunoSEQ multiplex PCR assay. This immuneACCESS table, as held by TCRdb, lists in-frame sequences with V and J called but not all clones. Of the missing ones, under half trace to an unresolved V gene in checked studies; the others have no known cause. Counted in this sample were roughly 50,000 clones; 81% of them appeared once. The biggest ten clones account for just over 4% of the sample. Taken with the paper, the label for time point translates to: before anti-PD-1 therapy. The sample consisted of PBMCs, taken before anti-PD-1 treatment. The receptors come from a human donor with basal cell carcinoma.

Concerning this clone: The sample holds other DNA sequences that translate to the same CDR3. This chain uses TRBV30 with TRBJ1-2; weak D call: TRBD1 (5 bases). Trimming left V 5 bases short and J 8 bases short, with 18 bases between. The germline gives CDR1 GTSNPN, CDR2 SVGIG (reference sequence). This CDR3 is 13 amino acids long. CDR3 region: CAWSVDGDWGYTF. The CDR3 DNA is TGTGCCTGGTCTGTGGACGGGGACTGGGGCTACACCTTC.

V gene TRBV30 combines with J gene TRBJ1-5; 8 bases are a match to TRBD1. The germline CDR1 and CDR2 sequences are GTSNPN and SVGIG (reference sequence). Trimming cost V 3 bases and J 6 bases; bases outside gene matches: 7. The CDR3 extends over 14 amino acids. This chain's CDR3 is CAWSPGRGLQPQHF. The CDR3 nucleotides are TGTGCCTGGAGCCCCGGCAGGGGGCTTCAGCCCCAGCATTTT. Full variable domain (outside the CDR3, taken from reference TRBV30 and TRBJ1-5): SQTIHQWPATLVQPVGSPLSLECTVEGTSNPNLYWYRQAAGRGLQLLFYSVGIGQISSEVPQNLSASRPQDRQFILSSKKLLLSDSGFYLCAWSPGRGLQPQHFGDGTRLSIL.

The V and J genes are TRBV3-1 (or the pseudogene TRBV3-2) and TRBJ1-6, with D possibly matching TRBD1 (6 bases). Trimming cost V 8 bases and J 7 bases, with 12 bases left between them. This CDR3 is 13 amino acids long. Per germline, CDR1 LGHDT and CDR2 YNNKEL (reference sequence). The CDR3 bases are TGTGCCAGCCAGGGGTTATGGAATTCACCCCTCCACTTT. This encodes CASQGLWNSPLHF.

Here the CDR3 reads CASSLGVTGMETQYF. The CDR3 bases are TGCGCCAGCAGCTTGGGAGTGACAGGGATGGAGACCCAGTACTTC. The V call is TRBV5-1, the J call TRBJ2-5; 7 positions match TRBD1. V shed 0 bases and J 5 bases; nucleotides not matched to a gene: 7. The length of the CDR3 is 15 residues. CDR1 is SGHRS, CDR2 YFSETQ, per germline.

V is TRBV24-1 and J is TRBJ2-3; D is unclear. Germline V gene sequence: CDR1 KGHDR, CDR2 SFDVKD. The CDR3 spans 17 residues. V was trimmed by 4 bases and J by 4 bases, leaving 20 bases between them. CDR3 residues: CATSDPLVPSGADTQYF. The CDR3 nucleotides are TGTGCCACCAGTGACCCACTTGTCCCCAGTGGCGCAGATACGCAGTATTTT.

The genes are TRBV6-2 or TRBV6-3 and TRBJ2-6, with D hard to call. Looked up from germline, CDR1 is MNHEY and CDR2 is SVGEGT. The CDR3 consists of 14 residues. Trimming stripped 6 bases from V and 0 bases from J, with 6 bases between. The CDR3 DNA reads TGTGCCAGCAGCCTGGTCTCTGGGGCCAACGTCCTGACTTTC. Protein: CASSLVSGANVLTF.

The genes are TRBV30 and TRBJ1-2; D is possibly TRBD1 (5 bases). This CDR3 spans 14 amino acids. Trimming left V 0 bases short and J 8 bases short, with 16 bases between. Germline CDR1 GTSNPN, CDR2 SVGIG (reference sequence). This CDR3 is CAWSVLRDRGGYTF. In nucleotides, the CDR3 is TGTGCCTGGAGTGTACTGAGGGACCGCGGAGGCTACACCTTC.

This sequence joins TRBV7-2 and TRBJ1-6; TRBD1 is a possible D gene (6 bases). This CDR3 comprises 18 residues. From germline, CDR1 is SGHTA and CDR2 FQGNSA. Deletions cut 1 base from V and 0 bases from J, with 13 bases between. The CDR3 is CASSLGGQTSSYNSPLHF. The CDR3 coding sequence is TGTGCCAGCAGCTTAGGGGGGCAAACGAGCTCCTATAATTCACCCCTCCACTTT.

This chain links TRBV18 with TRBJ2-5; D ambiguous. Germline lookup yields CDR1 KGHSH and CDR2 LQKENI. V was cut by 5 bases and J by 5 bases, with 6 bases left in between. The length of the CDR3 is 11 residues. CDR3 nucleotides: TGTGCCAGCTCAGGCCAGGAGACCCAGTACTTC. Translated, it gives CASSGQETQYF.

The chain uses TRBV19 and TRBJ1-5; 12 bases are a match to TRBD1. J lost 5 bases, V lost 6 bases, and 11 bases had no gene match. Germline V gene sequence: CDR1 LNHDA, CDR2 SQIVND (reference sequence). The CDR3 is 17 amino acids. The CDR3 region has the DNA TGTGCCAGTAGGTCCCGGGACAGGGGGCGCCGGGATCAGCCCCAGCATTTT. Translation: CASRSRDRGRRDQPQHF. Drawing the rest from reference TRBV19 and TRBJ1-5, the complete variable domain is DGGITQSPKYLFRKEGQNVTLSCEQNLNHDAMYWYRQDPGQGLRLIYYSQIVNDFQKGDIAEGYSVSREKKESFPLTVTSAQKNPTAFYLCASRSRDRGRRDQPQHFGDGTRLSIL.

The rearrangement links TRBV2 to TRBJ1-2; 8 bases line up with TRBD1. The CDR3 has 14 residues. Germline CDR1 is SNHLY and CDR2 is FYNNEI. V was pared by 6 bases and J by 5 bases, with 8 bases of the junction left unmatched. CDR3 sequence (DNA): TGTGCCAGCAGAATTGGCAGGGGGCCTTATGGCTACACCTTC. Its translation: CASRIGRGPYGYTF.

The chain uses TRBV5-1 and TRBJ2-7; 8 bases line up with TRBD1. Germline V gives CDR1 SGHRS, CDR2 YFSETQ. V shed 4 bases, J shed 4 bases, and the junction held 13 bases outside the gene matches. This CDR3 has 16 amino acids. In DNA, the CDR3 is TGCGCCAGCAGCCCGACCGGACAGGGTAGGGTATACGAGCAGTACTTC. It yields the protein CASSPTGQGRVYEQYF. Full variable domain (outside the CDR3, taken from reference TRBV5-1 and TRBJ2-7): KAGVTQTPRYLIKTRGQQVTLSCSPISGHRSVSWYQQTPGQGLQFLFEYFSETQRNKGNFPGRFSGRQFSNSRSEMNVSTLELGDSALYLCASSPTGQGRVYEQYFGPGTRLTVT.

The rearrangement joins TRBV12-3 or TRBV12-4 to TRBJ1-4; D unclear. The CDR3 runs to 11 residues. Trimming cost V 3 bases and J 7 bases, with 3 bases left between them. The CDR3 bases are TGTGCCAGCAGTTTCAGTGAAAAACTGTTTTTT. Translation gives CASSFSEKLFF.

This clone was recorded a few times. The V call is TRBV19, the J call TRBJ2-1; 9 positions agree with TRBD2. Germline V gives CDR1 LNHDA, CDR2 SQIVND (reference sequence). The CDR3 has 15 residues. Trimming at V came to 7 bases and at J to 5 bases, leaving 9 bases not matched to a gene. The CDR3 reads CASTLSGGSDNEQFF. CDR3 coding DNA: TGTGCCAGTACCCTTAGCGGGGGAAGCGACAATGAGCAGTTCTTC.

The V gene is TRBV7-8, the J gene TRBJ1-5; D is unresolved. CDR3 length: 15 residues. Germline assignment: CDR1 SGHVS and CDR2 FQNEAQ. V lost 0 bases, J lost 2 bases, and 8 bases lay in between. The CDR3 loop reads CASSLAGRGNQPQHF. For the CDR3, the DNA is TGTGCCAGCAGCTTAGCGGGGAGGGGCAATCAGCCCCAGCATTTT.

The chain employs TRBV7-9 and TRBJ1-4, with unresolved D. This CDR3 contains 13 residues. Trimming pared 8 bases from V and 8 bases from J, leaving 15 bases between. CDR1 and CDR2 (germline): SEHNR, FQNEAQ (reference sequence). For the CDR3, the DNA is TGTGCCAGCTCCTCCACTAAGGGAGAAAAACTGTTTTTT. This sequence encodes CASSSTKGEKLFF. Combining the CDR3 with reference TRBV7-9 and TRBJ1-4 gives the whole variable domain DTGVSQNPRHKITKRGQNVTFRCDPISEHNRLYWYRQTLGQGPEFLTYFQNEAQLEKSRLLSDRFSAERPKGSFSTLEIQRTEQGDSAMYLCASSSTKGEKLFFGSGTQLSVL.

This clone appeared once. This chain joins TRBV12-3 or TRBV12-4 and TRBJ1-1, with no clear D. The ends were cut back, 7 bases at V and 3 bases at J, with 9 bases in the middle. The CDR3 totals 12 residues. The CDR3 region is CASTGGYTEAFF. CDR3 DNA: TGTGCCAGCACTGGAGGTTACACTGAAGCTTTCTTT.